The sample holds many counts of the clone carrying this T cell receptor (beta chain). These data come from a study of T cells in Graves' hyperthyroidism and ophthalmopathy. TCR beta CDR3 regions were amplified from RNA. When the TCR CDR3 underwent first-round RT-PCR, the HTBI primer set was used. Via MiXCR, TCRdb re-called the multiplex PCR reads, giving one row per CDR3 protein. The table has about 660,000 distinct CDR3 sequences, 40% to 55% seen once; the top ten hold less than 9%. This CDR3 has 11 amino acids. The V end lost 7 bases, the J end lost 8 bases, and 11 bases lay between the germline ends. Uncontrolled infection, other autoimmune disease, pregnancy or lactation barred patients from enrollment. Each diagnosis drew on symptoms, thyroxine, TRAb, thyroid ultrasound and orbital computed tomography findings.

The chain couples TRBV12-3 or TRBV12-4 to TRBJ1-2; no firm D call. This receptor was obtained from an adult man with Graves' disease, either hyperthyroidism or ophthalmopathy (not recorded which). Sequencing input: peripheral blood or thyroid tissue (not recorded which). The CDR3 coding sequence is TGTGCCAGCAATGCAGTCCGGGGCTACACCTTC. This sequence encodes CASNAVRGYTF.